This TCR beta chain was found in a study of shared clonotypes between healthy human individuals. General study results and limits: Approximately 5.1% was the fraction of naive CD4 clonotypes found shared across a few donors.

As regards this clone: Its antigen remains unidentified.

Deep-level assay runs were performed. Assay used: immunoSEQ multiplex PCR; TCRdb lists only in-frame clones, some missing. The sample has 2 million or so clones; 85% to 95% are singletons. V shed 0 bases and J shed 2 bases, with 10 bases lying between them. The CDR3 is made up of 15 amino acids. From germline, CDR1 is MNHEY and CDR2 SVGAGI. CD4+ cells underwent separation, giving CD45RA+ naive and CD45RA-negative memory subsets. This TCR came from a man younger than 30 in good health. The chain recombines TRBV6-5 with TRBJ1-2, with D maybe TRBD1 (5 bases). The specimen was naive CD4+ T cells sorted from blood. The subset: CD45RA+ positively selected. The CDR3 DNA is TGTGCCAGCAGTTACTCAGCGGGGCGGAACTATGGCTACACCTTC. Protein: CASSYSAGRNYGYTF.